This record looks at one TCR beta chain sequence and its context. This sample was taken from a study of blood T cell repertoires in COVID-19. Overall study: Acute-phase and convalescent COVID-19 samples originated in the United States, Italy and Spain. PBMCs, B-cell-depleted T cells, or T cells provided the cDNA or gDNA that made up the material.

V was pared by 2 bases and J by 0 bases, with 5 bases of the junction left unmatched. CDR1 is SGHVS and CDR2 is FQNEAQ in the germline V gene. CDR3 length: 16 residues. In the original processing: How many nucleated cells were present was estimated from reference gene primer amplification. Sequenced by immunoSEQ multiplex PCR; TCRdb stores in-frame clones only, minus some. The V and J calls and the clone size are those of that table, but D and trimming were determined from the DNA. This sample carries over 100,000 clones, just under 90% of them seen once, and the ten largest clones take approximately 1.1%.

The source is a human donor in a cohort sampled during active COVID-19. Sample: peripheral blood. The V gene is TRBV7-8, the J gene TRBJ1-2, with TRBD1 matching 8 bases. The CDR3 here is CASSLPGTGSNYGYTF. CDR3 nucleotide sequence: TGTGCCAGCAGCTTACCCGGGACAGGATCTAACTATGGCTACACCTTC.